A selection of T cell receptor beta chains follows, all from one sample in a study of T cell responses to AZD1222 COVID-19 vaccine. Generated by immunoSEQ multiplex PCR, the TCRdb table keeps only in-frame clones and is missing some. The table has 200,000 to 300,000 clones, about 92% seen once. The sequenced sample was peripheral blood, obtained on day 0 of AZD1222 vaccination. Receptor source: an adult in good health. Both conserved end residues are part of each CDR3. A D gene is named only where the DNA matches it firmly.

J: TRBJ2-1
D: TRBD1
V: TRBV10-3
CDR3: CAINYDRGGNEQFF
DNA: TGTGCCATCAATTACGACAGGGGTGGCAATGAGCAGTTCTTC

J: TRBJ1-5
D: .
V: TRBV28
CDR3: CASSLAGRAGNQPQHF
DNA: TGTGCCAGCAGTTTGGCTGGCAGGGCGGGCAATCAGCCCCAGCATTTT

J: TRBJ2-3
D: .
V: TRBV5-1
CDR3: CASSLGGRTDTQYF
DNA: TGCGCCAGCAGCTTGGGAGGGCGGACAGATACGCAGTATTTT

J: TRBJ2-7
D: .
V: TRBV5-1
CDR3: CASSWTFSYEQYF
DNA: TGCGCCAGCAGCTGGACCTTCTCCTACGAGCAGTACTTC

J: TRBJ2-7
D: .
V: TRBV6-5
CDR3: CASSYSGQGSYEQYF
DNA: TGTGCCAGCAGTTACTCCGGCCAGGGGTCCTACGAGCAGTACTTC

J: TRBJ2-7
D: .
V: TRBV5-1
CDR3: CASSLPGLPREQYF
DNA: TGCGCCAGCAGCTTGCCGGGACTCCCTCGCGAGCAGTACTTC

J: TRBJ1-6
D: .
V: TRBV11-2
CDR3: CASSTGTSVSYNSPLHF
DNA: TGTGCCAGCAGCACCGGGACCAGCGTCTCCTATAATTCACCCCTCCACTTT

J: TRBJ2-1
D: TRBD2
V: TRBV12-5
CDR3: CASGLTPTSGQYNEQFF
DNA: TGTGCTAGTGGTTTGACCCCGACTAGCGGGCAGTACAATGAGCAGTTCTTC

J: TRBJ1-5
D: .
V: TRBV28
CDR3: CASREDSRNQPQHF
DNA: TGTGCCAGCAGGGAGGACAGTCGCAATCAGCCCCAGCATTTT

J: TRBJ2-7
D: .
V: TRBV7-8
CDR3: CAVAGAPSYEQYF
DNA: TGTGCCGTCGCTGGGGCCCCCTCCTACGAGCAGTACTTC

J: TRBJ2-7
D: .
V: TRBV21-1
CDR3: CASSKGLGFSYEQYF
DNA: TGTGCCAGCAGCAAGGGTTTGGGGTTTTCCTACGAGCAGTACTTC

J: TRBJ2-2
D: TRBD1
V: TRBV7-3
CDR3: CASSLEQGDTGELFF
DNA: TGTGCCAGCAGCCTTGAACAGGGGGACACCGGGGAGCTGTTTTTT

J: TRBJ2-7
D: TRBD2
V: TRBV28
CDR3: CASSPSGSGILYEQYF
DNA: TGTGCCAGCAGTCCCAGTGGTAGCGGGATACTCTACGAGCAGTACTTC

J: TRBJ2-4
D: .
V: TRBV5-1
CDR3: CASSGGGDYLAKNIQYF
DNA: TGCGCCAGCAGCGGGGGCGGCGATTACCTAGCCAAAAACATTCAGTACTTC